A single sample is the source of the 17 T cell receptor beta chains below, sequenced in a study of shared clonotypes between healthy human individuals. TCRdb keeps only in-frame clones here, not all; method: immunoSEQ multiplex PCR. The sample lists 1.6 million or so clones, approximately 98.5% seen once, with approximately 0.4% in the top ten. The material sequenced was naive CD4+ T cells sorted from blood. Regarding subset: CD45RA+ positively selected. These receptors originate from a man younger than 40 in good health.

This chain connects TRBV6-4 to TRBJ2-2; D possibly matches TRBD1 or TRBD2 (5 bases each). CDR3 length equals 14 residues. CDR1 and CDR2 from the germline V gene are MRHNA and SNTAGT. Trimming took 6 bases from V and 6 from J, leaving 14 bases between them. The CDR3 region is CASSAIRDAGELFF. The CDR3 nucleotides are TGTGCCAGCAGCGCAATCAGGGACGCCGGGGAGCTGTTTTTT.

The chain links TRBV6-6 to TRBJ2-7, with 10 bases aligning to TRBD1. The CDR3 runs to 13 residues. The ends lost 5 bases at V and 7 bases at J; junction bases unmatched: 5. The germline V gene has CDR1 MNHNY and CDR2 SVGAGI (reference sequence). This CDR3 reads CASSPRGQGEQYF. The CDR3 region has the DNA TGTGCCAGCAGTCCCCGGGGACAGGGGGAGCAGTACTTC.

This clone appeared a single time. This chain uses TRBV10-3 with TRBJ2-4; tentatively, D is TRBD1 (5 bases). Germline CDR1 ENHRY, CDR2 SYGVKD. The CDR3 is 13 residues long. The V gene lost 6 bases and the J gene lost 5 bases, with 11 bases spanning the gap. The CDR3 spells CAIRPTEENIQYF. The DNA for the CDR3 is TGTGCCATCAGACCGACAGAAGAAAACATTCAGTACTTC.

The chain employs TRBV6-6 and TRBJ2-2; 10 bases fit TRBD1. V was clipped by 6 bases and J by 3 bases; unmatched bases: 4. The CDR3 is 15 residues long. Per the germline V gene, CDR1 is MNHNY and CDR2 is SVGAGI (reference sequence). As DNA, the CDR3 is TGTGCCAGCAGCGAGACAGGGGGCGACACCGGGGAGCTGTTTTTT. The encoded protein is CASSETGGDTGELFF.

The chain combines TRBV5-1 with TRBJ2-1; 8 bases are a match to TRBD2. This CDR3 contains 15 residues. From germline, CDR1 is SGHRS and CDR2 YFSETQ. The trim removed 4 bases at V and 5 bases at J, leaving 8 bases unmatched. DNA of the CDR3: TGCGCCAGCAGCCTCGGGACTAGGGGCCACAATGAGCAGTTCTTC. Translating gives CASSLGTRGHNEQFF.

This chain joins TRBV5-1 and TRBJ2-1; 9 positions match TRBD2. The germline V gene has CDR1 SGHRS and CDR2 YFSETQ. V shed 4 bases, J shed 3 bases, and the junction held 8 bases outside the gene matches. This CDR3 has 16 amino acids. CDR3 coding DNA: TGCGCCAGCAGCCTAGACCCTAGCGGGGTCTACAATGAGCAGTTCTTC. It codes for CASSLDPSGVYNEQFF. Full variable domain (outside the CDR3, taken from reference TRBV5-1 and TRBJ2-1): KAGVTQTPRYLIKTRGQQVTLSCSPISGHRSVSWYQQTPGQGLQFLFEYFSETQRNKGNFPGRFSGRQFSNSRSEMNVSTLELGDSALYLCASSLDPSGVYNEQFFGPGTRLTVL.

This CDR3 is CAISGGSGPNEQFF. DNA of the CDR3: TGTGCCATCAGTGGAGGTAGCGGTCCCAATGAGCAGTTCTTC. V is TRBV10-3 and J is TRBJ2-1; perhaps TRBD2 as D (6 bases). CDR3 length equals 14 residues. Germline V lookup: CDR1 ENHRY, CDR2 SYGVKD. V lost 4 bases, J lost 6 bases, and 13 bases lay in between.

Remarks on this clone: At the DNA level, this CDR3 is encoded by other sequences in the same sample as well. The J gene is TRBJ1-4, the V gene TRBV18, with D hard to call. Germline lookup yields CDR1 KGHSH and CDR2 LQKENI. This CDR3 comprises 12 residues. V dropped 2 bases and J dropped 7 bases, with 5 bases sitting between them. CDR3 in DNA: TGTGCCAGCTCACCATATGGTGAAAAACTGTTTTTT. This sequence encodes CASSPYGEKLFF.

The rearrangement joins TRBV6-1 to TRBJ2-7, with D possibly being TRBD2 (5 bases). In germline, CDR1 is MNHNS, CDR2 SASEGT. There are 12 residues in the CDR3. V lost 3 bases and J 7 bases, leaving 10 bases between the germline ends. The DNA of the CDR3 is TGTGCCAGCAGTGAGGTGGGCGGGGAGCAGTACTTC. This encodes CASSEVGGEQYF.

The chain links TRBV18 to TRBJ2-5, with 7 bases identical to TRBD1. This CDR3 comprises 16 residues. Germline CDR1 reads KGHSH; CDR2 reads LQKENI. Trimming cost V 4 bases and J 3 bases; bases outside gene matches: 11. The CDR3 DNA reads TGTGCCAGCTCACTCTTCCGGGACAGCCGAGAAGAGACCCAGTACTTC. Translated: CASSLFRDSREETQYF.

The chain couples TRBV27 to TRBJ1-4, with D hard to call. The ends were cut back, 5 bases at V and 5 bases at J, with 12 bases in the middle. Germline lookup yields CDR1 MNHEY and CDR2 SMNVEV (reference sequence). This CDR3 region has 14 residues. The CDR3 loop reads CASSRPERNEKLFF. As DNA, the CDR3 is TGTGCCAGCAGTCGTCCAGAAAGGAATGAAAAACTGTTTTTT.

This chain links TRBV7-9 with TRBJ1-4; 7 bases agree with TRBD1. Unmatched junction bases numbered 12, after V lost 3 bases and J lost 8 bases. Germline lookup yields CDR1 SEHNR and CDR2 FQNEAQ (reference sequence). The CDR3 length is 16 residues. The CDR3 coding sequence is TGTGCCAGCAGCTTTGGGGAGACAGGGATAGTGGAAAAACTGTTTTTT. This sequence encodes CASSFGETGIVEKLFF.

CDR3 sequence reads: CASSPEASTDTQYF. In DNA form, the CDR3 reads TGTGCCAGCTCACCTGAGGCTAGCACAGATACGCAGTATTTT. This chain uses TRBV18 with TRBJ2-3; D is unresolved. Trimming took 3 bases from V and 0 from J, leaving 7 bases between them. This CDR3 contains 14 residues. CDR1 and CDR2 from the germline V gene are KGHSH and LQKENI.

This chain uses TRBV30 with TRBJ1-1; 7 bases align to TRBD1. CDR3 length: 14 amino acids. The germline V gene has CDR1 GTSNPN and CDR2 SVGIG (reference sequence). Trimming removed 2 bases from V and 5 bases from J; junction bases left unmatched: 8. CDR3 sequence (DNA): TGTGCCTGGAGTCCCGACAGGGTGGGGACTGAAGCTTTCTTT. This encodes CAWSPDRVGTEAFF.

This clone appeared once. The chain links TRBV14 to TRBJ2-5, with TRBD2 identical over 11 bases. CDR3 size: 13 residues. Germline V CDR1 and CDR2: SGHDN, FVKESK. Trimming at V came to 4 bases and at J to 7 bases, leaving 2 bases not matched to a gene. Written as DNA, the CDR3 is TGTGCCAGCAGCCTCGGACTAGCGGGGACCCAGTACTTC. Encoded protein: CASSLGLAGTQYF.

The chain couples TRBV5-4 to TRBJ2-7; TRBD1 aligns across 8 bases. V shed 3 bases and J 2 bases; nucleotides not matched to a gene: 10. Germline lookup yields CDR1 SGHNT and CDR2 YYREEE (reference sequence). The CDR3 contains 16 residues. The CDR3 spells CASSSPQTGEPYEQYF. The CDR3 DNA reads TGTGCCAGCAGCTCCCCCCAGACAGGGGAACCCTACGAGCAGTACTTC.

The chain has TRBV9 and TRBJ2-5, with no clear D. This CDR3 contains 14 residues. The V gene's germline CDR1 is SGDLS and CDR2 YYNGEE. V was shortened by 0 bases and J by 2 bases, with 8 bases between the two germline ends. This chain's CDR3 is CASSVALGQETQYF. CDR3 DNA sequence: TGTGCCAGCAGCGTAGCTCTGGGTCAAGAGACCCAGTACTTC.